The entry below gives a single T cell receptor (beta chain) sequence along with its context. The target antigen is unknown. Specified time point: pretreatment peripheral blood. These data are taken from a study of PD-L1 blockade in urothelial cancer. Study overall: Intravenous atezolizumab, 1,200 mg every 3 weeks, was begun by patients around 2014. Males with bladder-origin urothelial cancer made up about 90% of the roughly 30 patients. Blood was tested 3 weeks (second dose) and 6 weeks into treatment. Findings and caveats of the study: It was durable-benefit patients whose tumor-associated blood clones expanded more at 3 weeks.

The CDR3 sequence is 15 residues long. J lost 6 bases, V lost 5 bases, and 8 bases had no gene match. The germline V gene encodes CDR1 LNHDA and CDR2 SQIVND (reference sequence). Clones were read by immunoSEQ multiplex PCR, and TCRdb kept only the in-frame ones, dropping some. This sample yields 45,000 to 55,000 clones, of which about 80% are seen a single time; roughly 1.3% belongs to the top ten. The sequence was collected from a man aged 50 or older with urothelial cancer. The chain couples TRBV19 to TRBJ1-5, with TRBD1 matching 9 bases. The source material was PBMCs, sampled around atezolizumab (anti-PD-L1) treatment. The CDR3 spells CASSPTGGAGQPQHF. The DNA for the CDR3 is TGTGCCAGTAGTCCTACAGGGGGCGCCGGTCAGCCCCAGCATTTT.